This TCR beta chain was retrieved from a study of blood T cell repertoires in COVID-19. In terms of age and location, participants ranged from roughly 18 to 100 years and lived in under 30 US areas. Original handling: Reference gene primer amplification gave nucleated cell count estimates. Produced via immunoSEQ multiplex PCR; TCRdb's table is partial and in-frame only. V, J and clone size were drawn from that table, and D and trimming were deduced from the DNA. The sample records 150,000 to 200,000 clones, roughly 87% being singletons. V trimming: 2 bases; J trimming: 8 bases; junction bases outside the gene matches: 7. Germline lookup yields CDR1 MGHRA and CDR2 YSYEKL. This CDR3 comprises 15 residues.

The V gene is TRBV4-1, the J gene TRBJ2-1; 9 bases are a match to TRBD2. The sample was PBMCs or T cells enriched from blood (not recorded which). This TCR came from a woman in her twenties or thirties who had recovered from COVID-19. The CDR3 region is CASSQQPGLADEQFF. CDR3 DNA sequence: TGCGCCAGCAGCCAACAACCGGGACTAGCCGATGAGCAGTTCTTC.